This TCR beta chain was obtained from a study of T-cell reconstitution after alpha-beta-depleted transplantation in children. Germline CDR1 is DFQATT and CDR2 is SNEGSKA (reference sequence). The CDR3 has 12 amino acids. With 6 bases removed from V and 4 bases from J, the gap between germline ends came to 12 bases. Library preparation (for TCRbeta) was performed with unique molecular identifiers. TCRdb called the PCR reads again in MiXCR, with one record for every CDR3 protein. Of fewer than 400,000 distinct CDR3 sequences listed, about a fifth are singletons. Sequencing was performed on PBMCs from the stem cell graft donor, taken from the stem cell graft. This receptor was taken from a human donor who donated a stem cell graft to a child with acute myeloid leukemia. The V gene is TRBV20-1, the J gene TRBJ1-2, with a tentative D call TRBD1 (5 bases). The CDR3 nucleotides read TGCAGTGCCCTTTCCGGGACCTATGGCTACACCTTC. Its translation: CSALSGTYGYTF.